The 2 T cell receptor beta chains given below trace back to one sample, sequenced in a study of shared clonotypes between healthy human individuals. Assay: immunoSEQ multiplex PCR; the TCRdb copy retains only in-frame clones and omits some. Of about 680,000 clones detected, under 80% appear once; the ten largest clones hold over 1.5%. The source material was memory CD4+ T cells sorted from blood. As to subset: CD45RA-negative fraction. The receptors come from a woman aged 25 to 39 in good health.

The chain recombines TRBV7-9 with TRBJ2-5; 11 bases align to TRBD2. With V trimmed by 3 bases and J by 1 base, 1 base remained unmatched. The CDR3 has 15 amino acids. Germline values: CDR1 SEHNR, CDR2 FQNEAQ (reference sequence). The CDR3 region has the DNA TGTGCCAGCAGCTTGGGGACTAGCGGCCAAGAGACCCAGTACTTC. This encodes CASSLGTSGQETQYF.

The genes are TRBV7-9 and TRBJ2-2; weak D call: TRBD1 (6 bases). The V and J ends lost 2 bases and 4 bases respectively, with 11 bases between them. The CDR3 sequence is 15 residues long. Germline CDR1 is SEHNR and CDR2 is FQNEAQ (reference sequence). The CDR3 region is CASSLWGQLTGELFF. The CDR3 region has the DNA TGTGCCAGCAGCTTATGGGGGCAGCTCACCGGGGAGCTGTTTTTT.